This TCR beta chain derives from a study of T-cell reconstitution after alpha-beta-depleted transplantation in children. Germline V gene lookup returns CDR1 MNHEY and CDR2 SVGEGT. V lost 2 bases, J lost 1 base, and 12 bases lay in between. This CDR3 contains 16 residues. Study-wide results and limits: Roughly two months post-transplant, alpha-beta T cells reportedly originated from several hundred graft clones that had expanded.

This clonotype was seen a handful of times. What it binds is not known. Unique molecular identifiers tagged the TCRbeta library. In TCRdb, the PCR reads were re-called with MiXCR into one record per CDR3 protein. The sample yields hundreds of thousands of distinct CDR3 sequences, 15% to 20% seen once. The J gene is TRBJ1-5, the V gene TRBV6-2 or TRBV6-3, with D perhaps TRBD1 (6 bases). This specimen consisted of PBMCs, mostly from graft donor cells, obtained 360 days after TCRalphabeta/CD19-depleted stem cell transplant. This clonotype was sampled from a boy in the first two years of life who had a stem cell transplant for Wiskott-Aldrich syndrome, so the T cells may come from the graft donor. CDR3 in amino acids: CASSYLGALSNQPQHF. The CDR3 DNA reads TGTGCCAGCAGTTACCTGGGGGCTCTGAGCAATCAGCCCCAGCATTTT.